The 9 T cell receptor beta chains below come from one sample, sequenced in a study of beta chain features in type 1 diabetes. The sequenced template was cDNA made from the entire isolated RNA. Generated by immunoSEQ multiplex PCR, the TCRdb table keeps only in-frame clones and is missing some. Seen here are over 100,000 clones, under 40% observed once, and the top ten hold 0.065%. The sequenced material came from stem cell memory CD4+ T cells from blood. These receptors were obtained from a young woman in good health.

V is TRBV11-3 and J is TRBJ2-2, with D possibly matching TRBD1 (5 bases). This CDR3 contains 14 residues. CDR1 is SGHNT and CDR2 is YENEEA in the germline V gene. V dropped 6 bases and J dropped 3 bases, with 11 bases sitting between them. The CDR3 region is CASRRQGDTGELFF. As DNA, the CDR3 is TGTGCCAGCAGGAGACAAGGGGACACCGGGGAGCTGTTTTTT.

This clone was found a few times. The CDR3 region is CASSVAMNTEAFF. The CDR3 nucleotides are TGTGCCAGCAGCGTAGCTATGAACACTGAAGCTTTCTTT. The chain links TRBV9 to TRBJ1-1, with D unclear. This CDR3 region has 13 residues. The ends were cut back, 0 bases at V and 0 bases at J, with 3 bases in the middle. Germline CDR1 and CDR2: SGDLS and YYNGEE.

This clone was recorded a few times. V gene TRBV11-2 combines with J gene TRBJ2-2, with D tentatively TRBD2 (5 bases). The V and J ends lost 0 bases and 9 bases respectively, with 8 bases between them. The length of the CDR3 is 13 residues. Germline assignment: CDR1 SGHAT and CDR2 FQNNGV. CDR3 bases: TGTGCCAGCAGCTTAGATGAGGGCAGGGAGCTGTTTTTT. This translates into CASSLDEGRELFF. The full variable domain, its missing parts supplied by reference TRBV11-2 and TRBJ2-2, is EAGVAQSPRYKIIEKRQSVAFWCNPISGHATLYWYQQILGQGPKLLIQFQNNGVVDDSQLPKDRFSAERLKGVDSTLKIQPAKLEDSAVYLCASSLDEGRELFFGEGSRLTVL.

The chain recombines TRBV5-1 with TRBJ2-1, with TRBD2 matching over 9 bases. From germline, CDR1 is SGHRS and CDR2 YFSETQ. CDR3 length: 15 residues. With 4 bases clipped from V and 4 bases from J, the junction kept 6 bases outside the gene matches. The CDR3 reads CASSRTSATYNEQFF. CDR3 DNA sequence: TGCGCCAGCAGCCGGACTAGCGCGACATACAATGAGCAGTTCTTC.

The chain recombines TRBV7-2 with TRBJ2-1; TRBD2 is a possible D gene (5 bases). Germline lookup yields CDR1 SGHTA and CDR2 FQGNSA. The CDR3 spans 16 residues. The germline V and J ends were trimmed by 5 bases and 6 bases, with 20 bases remaining between them. CDR3 sequence: CASSPGEAPRGNEQFF. The CDR3 coding sequence is TGTGCCAGCAGCCCCGGCGAAGCGCCCCGGGGCAATGAGCAGTTCTTC.

This chain connects TRBV20-1 to TRBJ2-1; D remains unclear. Germline V gene sequence: CDR1 DFQATT, CDR2 SNEGSKA (reference sequence). The CDR3 length is 11 residues. Trimming pared 4 bases from V and 6 bases from J, leaving 7 bases between. The CDR3 spells CSAIRGNEQFF. The CDR3 region has the DNA TGCAGTGCTATCAGAGGCAATGAGCAGTTCTTC.

This clone was seen more than once but under ten times. The genes are TRBV28 and TRBJ1-1; TRBD1 matches at 9 bases. V lost 6 bases to trimming and J lost 1 base; unmatched junction nucleotides: 12. Germline V gene data show CDR1 as MDHEN and CDR2 as SYDVKM. The CDR3 runs 17 residues. The CDR3 loop reads CASSHPSGTGRNTEAFF. DNA of the CDR3: TGTGCCAGCAGCCATCCCTCCGGGACAGGGAGGAACACTGAAGCTTTCTTT.

The chain carries TRBV28 and TRBJ2-7; a possible D gene is TRBD1 (5 bases). The CDR3 extends over 11 amino acids. In germline, CDR1 is MDHEN, CDR2 SYDVKM. V lost 10 bases and J lost 0, with 7 bases in between. The CDR3 DNA follows: TGTGCCACAGGGATCTCCTACGAGCAGTACTTC. Residues: CATGISYEQYF.

The rearrangement joins TRBV7-3 to TRBJ2-6, with 7 bases that match TRBD1. V lost 0 bases and J lost 1; bases outside the gene matches: 6. Germline V gene lookup returns CDR1 SGHTA and CDR2 FQGTGA. This CDR3 region has 18 residues. The CDR3 region has the DNA TGTGCCAGCAGCTTAACGGCCCCCAGGGGGTCTGGGGCCAACGTCCTGACTTTC. Encoded protein: CASSLTAPRGSGANVLTF.